The 26 T cell receptor beta chains below come from one sample, sequenced in a study of cytomegalovirus exposure and HLA in healthy donors. The method was immunoSEQ multiplex PCR; TCRdb's version includes in-frame clones alone and lacks a portion of them. This sample has 57,000 or so clones, with about 91% found just once. Sequencing was performed on PBMCs. The receptors originated from a woman aged 30 to 39 in good health and CMV-seronegative.

J is TRBJ2-7 and V is TRBV11-2; 9 nucleotides line up with TRBD1. Per germline, CDR1 SGHAT and CDR2 FQNNGV. Unmatched junction bases numbered 9, after V lost 5 bases and J lost 4 bases. The CDR3 extends over 15 amino acids. The CDR3 here is CASSRTGTGLYEQYF. The CDR3 DNA sequence: TGTGCCAGCAGCCGAACCGGGACAGGGCTGTACGAGCAGTACTTC.

The V gene is TRBV7-9, the J gene TRBJ1-2, with a possible D match to TRBD1 (5 bases). In germline, CDR1 is SEHNR, CDR2 FQNEAQ (reference sequence). V lost 0 bases to trimming and J lost 8 bases, with 13 bases between them. The CDR3 has 14 residues. CDR3 DNA sequence: TGTGCCAGCAGCTTAGCGATTCAGGGTTTGGGCTACACCTTC. As protein: CASSLAIQGLGYTF.

V gene TRBV28 combines with J gene TRBJ1-5, with 7 bases fitting TRBD1. CDR1 is MDHEN, CDR2 SYDVKM, per germline. V was clipped by 6 bases and J by 7 bases; unmatched bases: 15. The CDR3 has 16 amino acids. CDR3 loop: CASSQVSGTVNQPQHF. The DNA of the CDR3 is TGTGCCAGCAGCCAAGTATCCGGGACAGTAAACCAGCCCCAGCATTTT.

The chain employs TRBV4-3 and TRBJ1-1; possibly TRBD1 for D (6 bases). The CDR3 spans 14 residues. Germline CDR1 and CDR2: LGHNA and YSLEER. The ends were cut back, 4 bases at V and 11 bases at J, with 20 bases in the middle. CDR3 sequence: CASSPNRRGGFAFF. The CDR3 DNA sequence: TGCGCCAGCAGCCCGAATCGCAGGGGAGGGTTTGCTTTCTTT.

The V call is TRBV27, the J call TRBJ1-1; D uncertain. Germline V lookup: CDR1 MNHEY, CDR2 SMNVEV (reference sequence). This CDR3 has 14 residues. Trimming cost V 0 bases and J 1 base, with 6 bases left between them. The CDR3 coding sequence is TGTGCCAGCAGTTTATCGGGAGGGAACACTGAAGCTTTCTTT. Amino acid sequence: CASSLSGGNTEAFF.

The chain combines TRBV4-1 with TRBJ2-7, with a weak D call TRBD1 (5 bases). The CDR3 totals 17 residues. V was shortened by 1 base and J by 1 base, with 17 bases between the two germline ends. Germline V gives CDR1 MGHRA, CDR2 YSYEKL. CDR3: CASSQVSSGHSSYEQYF. For the CDR3, the DNA is TGCGCCAGCAGCCAAGTTAGTTCCGGACATTCGTCCTACGAGCAGTACTTC.

The V gene is TRBV14, the J gene TRBJ2-1, with D maybe TRBD1 (5 bases). CDR1 SGHDN and CDR2 FVKESK come from the germline V gene. This CDR3 has 15 residues. The V end was cut by 0 bases, the J end by 3 bases, with 9 bases between. CDR3 sequence reads: CASSQEAGYYNEQFF. Here the CDR3 DNA reads TGTGCCAGCAGCCAAGAAGCAGGGTACTACAATGAGCAGTTCTTC.

This clone has more than one count but fewer than ten. The V gene is TRBV10-3, the J gene TRBJ2-7; a possible D gene is TRBD2 (6 bases). Germline CDR1 reads ENHRY; CDR2 reads SYGVKD. CDR3 size: 12 residues. The V gene lost 3 bases and the J gene lost 11 bases, with 14 bases spanning the gap. The CDR3 DNA follows: TGTGCCATCAGTGAAGCGGGCGCCTATGAGTACTTC. As protein: CAISEAGAYEYF.

DNA of the CDR3: TGTGCCAGCAGCTACGACAGGCAGAGGAGCTACACCTTC. Protein: CASSYDRQRSYTF. The V call is TRBV7-2, the J call TRBJ1-2; perhaps TRBD1 as D (6 bases). The germline V gene has CDR1 SGHTA and CDR2 FQGNSA. V lost 4 bases and J 9 bases, leaving 15 bases between the germline ends. The CDR3 loop spans 13 amino acids.

This clone has a single count. CDR3 amino acids: CASSPGSRGLGEQYF. As DNA, the CDR3 is TGTGCCAGCTCACCAGGGTCCAGGGGGCTAGGGGAGCAGTACTTC. The V gene is TRBV18, the J gene TRBJ2-7, with TRBD1 identical over 8 bases. The CDR3 runs to 15 residues. Germline trimming cut 2 bases from V and 7 bases from J; bases unmatched to any gene: 10. CDR1 is KGHSH and CDR2 is LQKENI in the germline V gene. The variable domain in full, with the rest retrieved from reference TRBV18 and TRBJ2-7, is NAGVMQNPRHLVRRRGQEARLRCSPMKGHSHVYWYRQLPEEGLKFMVYLQKENIIDESGMPKERFSAEFPKEGPSILRIQQVVRGDSAAYFCASSPGSRGLGEQYFGPGTRLTVT.

The V and J genes are TRBV5-4 and TRBJ2-3; 7 nucleotides agree with TRBD2. The junction had 3 bases not matched to a gene; V was cut back by 1 base and J by 1 base. This CDR3 spans 15 amino acids. From germline, CDR1 is SGHNT and CDR2 YYREEE (reference sequence). The CDR3 sequence: CASSLNAGGTDTQYF. The CDR3 DNA is TGTGCCAGCAGCTTGAATGCGGGGGGCACAGATACGCAGTATTTT.

V is TRBV7-2 and J is TRBJ1-1; D remains unclear. V dropped 2 bases and J dropped 11 bases, with 18 bases sitting between them. The CDR3 sequence is 14 residues long. Per the germline V gene, CDR1 is SGHTA and CDR2 is FQGNSA. The chain's CDR3 is CASSLPYGGGFAFF. The DNA of the CDR3 is TGTGCCAGCAGCTTACCCTACGGAGGAGGTTTCGCTTTCTTT.

The rearrangement uses TRBV6-5 and TRBJ2-3; D not certain. Germline lookup yields CDR1 MNHEY and CDR2 SVGAGI. V was trimmed by 2 bases and J by 0 bases, leaving 6 bases between them. The length of the CDR3 is 14 residues. In DNA form, the CDR3 reads TGTGCCAGCAGTTACAGCGCTAGCACAGATACGCAGTATTTT. Amino acids: CASSYSASTDTQYF.

This clone was counted a single time. J is TRBJ1-2 and V is TRBV5-5, with D tentatively TRBD1 (6 bases). Germline lookup yields CDR1 SGHKS and CDR2 YYEKEE (reference sequence). The length of the CDR3 is 14 residues. Trimming removed 4 bases from V and 8 bases from J, with 18 bases in between. CDR3 sequence: CASSAQGIEWGYTF. The DNA of the CDR3 is TGTGCCAGCAGCGCGCAGGGGATCGAGTGGGGCTACACCTTC.

This chain joins TRBV2 and TRBJ2-7, with a possible D match to TRBD1 (5 bases). Per germline, CDR1 SNHLY and CDR2 FYNNEI. Trimming took off 4 bases at V and 0 bases at J, with 16 bases between the two ends. This CDR3 contains 16 residues. This CDR3 is CASSVDPDTSSYEQYF. In DNA, the CDR3 is TGTGCCAGCAGTGTGGATCCGGACACGTCCTCCTACGAGCAGTACTTC.

This rearrangement joins TRBV19 to TRBJ2-6, with 8 bases fitting TRBD1. The CDR3 consists of 16 residues. CDR1 and CDR2 from the germline V gene are LNHDA and SQIVND (reference sequence). J gave up 0 bases and V 5 bases, and 3 bases lay outside the gene matches. The CDR3 DNA reads as TGTGCCAGTAGTTCGGACAGGGTCTCTGGGGCCAACGTCCTGACTTTC. Amino acid sequence: CASSSDRVSGANVLTF.

This rearrangement joins TRBV6-6 to TRBJ2-5, with 8 bases that match TRBD2. Trimming removed 6 bases from V and 5 bases from J; junction bases left unmatched: 14. Germline CDR1 MNHNY, CDR2 SVGAGI (reference sequence). The CDR3 runs 16 residues. CDR3 protein: CASSDRLARRSETQYF. The CDR3 bases are TGTGCCAGCAGCGACCGACTAGCGAGGAGGAGTGAGACCCAGTACTTC.

J is TRBJ1-5 and V is TRBV2, with TRBD1 as a possible D gene (5 bases). V lost 4 bases, J lost 4 bases, and 11 bases lay in between. Looked up from germline, CDR1 is SNHLY and CDR2 is FYNNEI. CDR3 length: 14 residues. The CDR3 loop is CASSGAGGNQPQHF. Written as DNA, the CDR3 is TGTGCCAGCAGTGGAGCCGGGGGTAATCAGCCCCAGCATTTT.

The V gene is TRBV28, the J gene TRBJ2-7; 10 bases agree with TRBD1. CDR1 is MDHEN and CDR2 is SYDVKM in the germline V gene. With 5 bases clipped from V and 4 bases from J, the junction kept 5 bases outside the gene matches. The CDR3 extends over 14 amino acids. The CDR3 spells CASSPTGGLYEQYF. The CDR3 DNA follows: TGTGCCAGCAGTCCGACAGGGGGCTTATACGAGCAGTACTTC.

A single count supports this clone. The V gene is TRBV25-1, the J gene TRBJ1-2; D call uncertain. With 1 base removed from V and 2 bases from J, the gap between germline ends came to 5 bases. The germline V gene has CDR1 MGHDK and CDR2 SYGVNS. CDR3 length: 13 residues. CDR3 residues: CASSESGNYGYTF. CDR3 coding DNA: TGTGCCAGCAGTGAATCGGGAAACTATGGCTACACCTTC.

This clone was counted ten times or more. J is TRBJ2-1 and V is TRBV19; D uncertain. V dropped 4 bases and J dropped 5 bases, with 6 bases sitting between them. The germline CDR1 and CDR2 sequences are LNHDA and SQIVND (reference sequence). The CDR3 extends over 12 amino acids. CDR3 bases: TGTGCCAGTAGTAGCGGAAACAATGAGCAGTTCTTC. This codes for CASSSGNNEQFF.

The chain has TRBV5-1 and TRBJ2-3; 10 nucleotides line up with TRBD2. Germline V gene data show CDR1 as SGHRS and CDR2 as YFSETQ. J lost 3 bases, V lost 5 bases, and 6 bases had no gene match. The CDR3 spans 15 residues. This CDR3 reads CASSRAGGGTDTQYF. The CDR3 bases are TGCGCCAGCAGTCGAGCGGGAGGGGGGACAGATACGCAGTATTTT.

The J gene is TRBJ1-4, the V gene TRBV2; TRBD1 is a possible D gene (5 bases). V shed 4 bases and J shed 4 bases, with 10 bases lying between them. Germline V gives CDR1 SNHLY, CDR2 FYNNEI. The CDR3 runs 14 residues. Here the CDR3 reads CASSAGVLNEKLFF. DNA of the CDR3: TGTGCCAGCAGTGCGGGGGTGCTTAATGAAAAACTGTTTTTT.

This CDR3 is CAWMGEGGAEAFF. CDR3 nucleotides: TGTGCCTGGATGGGGGAGGGGGGAGCTGAAGCTTTCTTT. The chain combines TRBV30 with TRBJ1-1; D might be TRBD1 (6 bases). Per the germline V gene, CDR1 is GTSNPN and CDR2 is SVGIG (reference sequence). The length of the CDR3 is 13 residues. V was trimmed by 4 bases and J by 6 bases, leaving 15 bases between them.

This clone appeared a single time. The chain recombines TRBV5-4 with TRBJ1-2, with 9 bases fitting TRBD1. The length of the CDR3 is 14 residues. The germline CDR1 and CDR2 sequences are SGHNT and YYREEE (reference sequence). V was pared by 3 bases and J by 5 bases, with 5 bases of the junction left unmatched. The CDR3 sequence is CASSSPDRGYGYTF. DNA for the CDR3: TGTGCCAGCAGCTCACCGGACAGGGGATATGGCTACACCTTC.

This chain links TRBV21-1 with TRBJ2-3; the table's D call of TRBD2 was not tested on the DNA. TRBV21-1 is noted as a pseudogene. This CDR3 is built from 16 residues. The CDR3 nucleotides are TGTGCCAGCAGCAACTACGGGACTAGCGGCACAGATACGCAGTATTTT. The encoded protein is CASSNYGTSGTDTQYF.